The T cell receptor (beta chain) under discussion was sequenced for a study of Graves' ophthalmopathy and Graves' hyperthyroidism (dated by TCRdb to 2017 to 2018). Study-level background: Peripheral blood was collected at initial diagnosis, before any treatment. In total, approximately 140 blood samples were TCR-sequenced: 40 to 45 ophthalmopathy, approximately 75 hyperthyroidism and 17 hyperthyroidism-to-ophthalmopathy patients. To tell Graves' ophthalmopathy apart from Graves' hyperthyroidism, and to predict which patients would progress to ophthalmopathy, the study relied on TCR beta repertoire signatures. In five or six hyperthyroidism patients, T-cell repertoires of thyroid tissue and blood were compared. Following sample collection, hyperthyroidism patients were given methimazole at a starting dose of 30 mg daily, and ophthalmopathy patients were given high-dose intravenous methylprednisolone. To explore V-J signatures distinguishing ophthalmopathy from hyperthyroidism, a discovery set of more than 95 patients (43 ophthalmopathy, 57 stable hyperthyroidism) was enrolled. The independent validation cohort included 18 to 20 hyperthyroidism patients plus 17 patients who later progressed from hyperthyroidism to ophthalmopathy. What the research found in general, with its limitations: In validation, the model predicted ophthalmopathy progression with less than 71% sensitivity and about 77% specificity; 12 predicted patients were CT-confirmed with GO in a median of around 6.5 months. In cross-validation, the 13-signature model distinguished ophthalmopathy from stable hyperthyroidism with 87.88% sensitivity and 81.08% specificity, while in the test set the corresponding values were roughly 80% and 75%. Sample size was not predetermined statistically, and investigators were not blinded to group allocation. Most expanded thyroid clonotypes with a frequency above 0.001 also appeared in blood, which suggests that blood repertoires may reflect the immune response in the thyroid.

For repertoire sequencing, TCR beta CDR3 regions were amplified from RNA transcripts. The first round was an RT-PCR using HTBI primers with the Qiagen OneStep RT-PCR kit, and this first round was followed by a second-round multiplex PCR, then size selection and purification. Libraries were sequenced paired-end with 100 bp reads on an Illumina HiSeq2000. As for the original processing: Reads were processed with SOAPnuke, discarding reads with adapters, uncalled bases, mean Phred below 15, or no exact constant-primer or identifier match. High-quality paired reads were merged with COPE v1.2.5. Clonotypes were defined as unique nucleotide sequences and were aligned to IMGT TRB V, D and J references using MiTCR v1.1. Only V-J combinations with frequency above 0.0001 were analysed, covering approximately 99% of repertoires. For each V-J combination, a TCR clonal expansion and chaos score was defined as the ratio of F50 clonal expansion to chaos observed in the TCRdist matrix. Welch's t-statistics and random forest were used to reduce features to 10 to 15 V-J combinations, which were fed into a naive Bayes classifier. The similarity between thyroid and blood repertoires was quantified using the Morisita-Horn index. Using fastp trimming at Q25 and MiXCR clonotype assembly, TCRdb reanalyzed the public sequencing data and kept in-frame beta chains. Duplicate CDR3 protein sequences are folded into a single record with the most common DNA and genes. TCRdb, not the original authors, processed these V and J calls. In all, the sample holds around 600,000 distinct CDR3 sequences, and over 40% of those were seen once. The ten largest clones take up roughly 3% of the sample.

Ophthalmopathy patients were characterized by moderately to severely active disease, a Clinical Activity Score of at least 3, a NOSPECS grade of at least 4, and a disease duration under 3 months. Patients were excluded if they had other autoimmune diseases, uncontrolled infections, pregnancy or lactation. Diagnosis relied on clinical symptoms, serum thyroxine, TRAb, thyroid ultrasound and orbital computed tomography. Ficoll-Paque density gradient centrifugation was used to isolate PBMCs from 8.5 to 10 ml of fresh peripheral blood. Trizol reagent was used to extract the total RNA, and its quality was then checked on an Agilent 2100 Bioanalyzer. From the cysteine through the phenylalanine, the CDR3 covers 18 amino acids. The DNA shown is the 54-base CDR3, in frame from base 1. The V end gives up 0 bases and the J end 2 bases, leaving 13 bases in the junction not matched to a gene. In the germline V gene, CDR1 corresponds to SGDLS and CDR2 to YYNGEE.

On this clonotype itself: No cognate antigen has been identified for it. No base-level quality is on record; no much larger clone is a single base apart.

The sequence derives from an adult man with Graves' ophthalmopathy. The sequence is built from TRBV9 and TRBJ2-5; 7 bases in the junction line up with TRBD1. The sequencing input was peripheral blood. This receptor carries the CDR3 CASSVDLPDRDSQETQYF. The base sequence is TGTGCCAGCAGCGTAGACCTCCCCGACAGGGATAGTCAAGAGACCCAGTACTTC.